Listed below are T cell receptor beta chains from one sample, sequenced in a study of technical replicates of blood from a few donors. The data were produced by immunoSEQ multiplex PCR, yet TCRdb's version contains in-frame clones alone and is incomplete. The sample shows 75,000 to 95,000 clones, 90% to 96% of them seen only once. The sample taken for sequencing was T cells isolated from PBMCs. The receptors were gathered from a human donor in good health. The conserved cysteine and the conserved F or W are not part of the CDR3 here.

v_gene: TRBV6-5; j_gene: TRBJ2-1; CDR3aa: ASRRLQGGEQF
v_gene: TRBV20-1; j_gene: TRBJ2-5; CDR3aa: SATPEETQY
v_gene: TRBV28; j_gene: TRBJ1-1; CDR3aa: ASSPQDRRSEAF
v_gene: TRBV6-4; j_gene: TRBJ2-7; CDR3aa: ASSSIRRDRGDEQY
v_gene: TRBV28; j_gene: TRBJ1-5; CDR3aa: ASSKVGDQPQH
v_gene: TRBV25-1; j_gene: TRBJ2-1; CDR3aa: ASQLAGDRDEQF
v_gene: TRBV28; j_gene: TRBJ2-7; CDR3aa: ASSLPDSHHEQY
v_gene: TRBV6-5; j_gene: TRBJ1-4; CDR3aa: ASSLTGVPNEKLF
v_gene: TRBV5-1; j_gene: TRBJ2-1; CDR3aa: ASSPTSGYNEQF
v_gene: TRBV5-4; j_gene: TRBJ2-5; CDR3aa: ASSVPTGAETQY
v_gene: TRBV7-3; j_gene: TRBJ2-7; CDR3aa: ASSSSGTNYEQY
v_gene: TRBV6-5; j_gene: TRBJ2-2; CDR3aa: ASKQEMVSGELF
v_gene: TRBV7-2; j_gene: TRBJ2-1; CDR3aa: ATQDRKSYNEQF
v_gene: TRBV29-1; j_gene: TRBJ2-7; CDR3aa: SVEGLPYEQY
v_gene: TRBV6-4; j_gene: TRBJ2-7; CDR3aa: ASSEWTGSHEQY
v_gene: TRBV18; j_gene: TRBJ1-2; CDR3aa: ASSPGQGDGYT
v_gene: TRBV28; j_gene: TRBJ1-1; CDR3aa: ASSVSVGTGEFEAF
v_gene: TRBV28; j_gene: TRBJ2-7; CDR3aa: ASTLSLAGRNEQY
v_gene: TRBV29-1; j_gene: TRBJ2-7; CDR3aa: SGTGVNEQY
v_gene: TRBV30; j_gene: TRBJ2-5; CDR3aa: AWSPGLAGGPETQY